The 3 T cell receptor beta chains below were found in one sample sequenced in a study of blood T cell repertoires in COVID-19. Clones were read by immunoSEQ multiplex PCR, and TCRdb kept only the in-frame ones, dropping some. The data contain more than 150,000 clones, less than 90% of them singletons. The sample consisted of peripheral blood. The receptors originated from a man between 65 and 79 years old with active or convalescent COVID-19.

V is TRBV7-9 and J is TRBJ2-5; unclear D gene. Germline lookup yields CDR1 SEHNR and CDR2 FQNEAQ (reference sequence). V lost 4 bases to trimming and J lost 5 bases, with 14 bases between them. This CDR3 is built from 14 residues. CDR3 loop: CASSSWRGQETQYF. The CDR3 DNA is TGTGCCAGCAGCTCATGGAGAGGTCAGGAGACCCAGTACTTC. Using reference TRBV7-9 and TRBJ2-5 for the parts outside the CDR3, the full variable domain is DTGVSQNPRHKITKRGQNVTFRCDPISEHNRLYWYRQTLGQGPEFLTYFQNEAQLEKSRLLSDRFSAERPKGSFSTLEIQRTEQGDSAMYLCASSSWRGQETQYFGPGTRLLVL.

This chain uses TRBV7-3 with TRBJ2-2, with 14 bases lining up with TRBD2. Germline V gene lookup returns CDR1 SGHTA and CDR2 FQGTGA. V lost 1 base to trimming and J lost 5 bases; unmatched junction nucleotides: 6. There are 18 residues in the CDR3. The CDR3 DNA follows: TGTGCCAGCAGCTTAAGGACTAGCGGGGGGACCTTTACCGGGGAGCTGTTTTTT. Residues: CASSLRTSGGTFTGELFF.

V usage is TRBV24-1 and J usage is TRBJ2-1; D gene ambiguous. Trimming stripped 3 bases from V and 1 base from J, with 12 bases between. CDR1 is KGHDR and CDR2 is SFDVKD in the germline V gene. This CDR3 contains 16 residues. The CDR3 DNA reads as TGTGCCACCAGTGATCCCCGGCAGGCTTCCTACAATGAGCAGTTCTTC. It specifies CATSDPRQASYNEQFF.